Shown below are 6 T cell receptor beta chains from a single sample sequenced in a study of somatic mutations in cytotoxic T cells in rheumatoid arthritis. Measured with immunoSEQ multiplex PCR; TCRdb has only the in-frame clones, and not every one. The sample has about 16,000 clones; 70% to 80% are singletons. The sequenced sample was CD8+ T cells sorted from blood. These receptors were obtained from an adult with rheumatoid arthritis.

V is TRBV11-2 and J is TRBJ2-5; a weak D match, TRBD1 (5 bases). In germline, CDR1 is SGHAT, CDR2 FQNNGV. The CDR3 spans 15 residues. V was cut by 4 bases and J by 0 bases, with 12 bases left in between. CDR3 sequence reads: CASSSKDNYQETQYF. DNA for the CDR3: TGTGCCAGCAGCTCGAAGGACAACTACCAAGAGACCCAGTACTTC. Together with reference TRBV11-2 and TRBJ2-5, the CDR3 gives the full variable domain: EAGVAQSPRYKIIEKRQSVAFWCNPISGHATLYWYQQILGQGPKLLIQFQNNGVVDDSQLPKDRFSAERLKGVDSTLKIQPAKLEDSAVYLCASSSKDNYQETQYFGPGTRLLVL.

V is TRBV2 and J is TRBJ1-1, with D possibly being TRBD1 (5 bases). The V end lost 7 bases, the J end lost 4 bases, and 13 bases lay between the germline ends. This CDR3 is built from 13 residues. The V gene's germline CDR1 is SNHLY and CDR2 FYNNEI. In DNA, the CDR3 is TGTGCCAGCACCGGGGGGGATGGCACTGAAGCTTTCTTT. Translation gives CASTGGDGTEAFF.

The chain recombines TRBV20-1 with TRBJ2-3; D uncertain. V was trimmed by 5 bases and J by 6 bases, leaving 6 bases between them. Per the germline V gene, CDR1 is DFQATT and CDR2 is SNEGSKA (reference sequence). The CDR3 has 10 amino acids. The CDR3 here is CSAPGDTQYF. DNA of the CDR3: TGCAGTGCTCCCGGGGATACGCAGTATTTT.

This clone was observed a handful of times. The gene calls are TRBV5-4 and TRBJ1-5; D ambiguous. In germline, CDR1 is SGHNT, CDR2 YYREEE (reference sequence). The V and J ends lost 4 bases and 11 bases respectively, with 7 bases between them. The CDR3 runs 10 residues. Here the CDR3 reads CASSPSSQHF. The CDR3 DNA sequence: TGTGCCAGCAGCCCGTCGTCCCAGCATTTT.

This clone was picked up one time. The V gene is TRBV15, the J gene TRBJ1-2; 7 bases are a match to TRBD1. With V trimmed by 5 bases and J by 4 bases, 7 bases remained unmatched. The germline gives CDR1 LNHNV, CDR2 YYDKDF (reference sequence). CDR3 length equals 14 residues. The CDR3 loop is CATSFDRVGYGYTF. The CDR3 bases are TGTGCCACCAGCTTTGACAGGGTAGGCTATGGCTACACCTTC.

The gene calls are TRBV11-2 and TRBJ2-2; D not certain. The CDR3 is 14 amino acids. Germline CDR1 and CDR2: SGHAT and FQNNGV. Trimming pared 5 bases from V and 5 bases from J, leaving 12 bases between. CDR3 loop: CASSPLHHTGELFF. The CDR3 coding sequence is TGTGCCAGCAGCCCACTCCACCATACCGGGGAGCTGTTTTTT.